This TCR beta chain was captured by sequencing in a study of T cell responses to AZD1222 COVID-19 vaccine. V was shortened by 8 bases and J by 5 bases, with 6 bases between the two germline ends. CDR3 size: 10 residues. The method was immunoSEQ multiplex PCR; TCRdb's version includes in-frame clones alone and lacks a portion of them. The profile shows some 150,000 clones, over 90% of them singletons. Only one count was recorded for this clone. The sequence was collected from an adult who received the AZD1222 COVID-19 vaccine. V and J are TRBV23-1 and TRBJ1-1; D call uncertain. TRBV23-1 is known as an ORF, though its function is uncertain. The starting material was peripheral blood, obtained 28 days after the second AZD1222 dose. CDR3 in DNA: TGCGCCAGCCCTGCGACTGAAGCTTTCTTT. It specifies CASPATEAFF.